One and the same sample provided the 20 T cell receptor beta chains below, sequenced in a study of CD8 T cells in ankylosing spondylitis (dated by TCRdb to 2016 to 2017). To prepare the library, 5' RACE was applied. TCRdb lists the instrument as Illumina HiSeq 2500. TCRdb reran the public reads through fastp at Q25 and MiXCR, keeping productive beta chains. Rows with one shared CDR3 protein collapse into an entry with the most common genes and DNA. A total of roughly 120,000 distinct CDR3 sequences appear in this sample, about 7% of them only once. The biggest ten clones account for 12% of the sample. The sequenced sample was blood, either unsorted or a sorted T cell fraction (not recorded which). The receptors were sampled from a male donor with ankylosing spondylitis or in good health (not recorded which).

This clonotype appeared many times. J is TRBJ2-5 and V is TRBV29-1; no clear D. The CDR3 runs to 13 residues. Looked up from germline, CDR1 is SQVTM and CDR2 is ANQGSEA. V shed 7 bases and J shed 1 base, with 13 bases lying between them. The CDR3 nucleotides read TGCAGCGCACGAGGACGTTTCCAAGAGACCCAGTACTTC. Its protein product is CSARGRFQETQYF.

Ten or more counts support this clonotype. CDR3 sequence (DNA): TGTGCCAGCAAAACACCCCGGGGAGGGCAAGAGACCCAGTACTTC. This translates into CASKTPRGGQETQYF. The chain joins TRBV28 to TRBJ2-5, with 7 positions matching TRBD2. V gave up 7 bases and J gave up 2 bases; unmatched junction bases: 10. CDR3 length: 15 residues. Germline CDR1 MDHEN, CDR2 SYDVKM.

This sequence joins TRBV7-2 and TRBJ2-1; D remains ambiguous. Per the germline V gene, CDR1 is SGHTA and CDR2 is FQGNSA. CDR3 length: 13 amino acids. The V gene lost 4 bases and the J gene lost 3 bases, with 7 bases spanning the gap. The CDR3 loop reads CASSSYLYNEQFF. The CDR3 DNA reads TGTGCCAGCAGCTCATACCTCTACAATGAGCAGTTCTTC.

This clonotype was seen many times. The V and J genes are TRBV4-1 and TRBJ2-1; D is unresolved. V was shortened by 0 bases and J by 9 bases, with 9 bases between the two germline ends. CDR1 MGHRA and CDR2 YSYEKL come from the germline V gene. CDR3 length: 13 residues. Written as DNA, the CDR3 is TGCGCCAGCAGCCAAGATCACATCACTGAGCAGTTCTTC. It encodes CASSQDHITEQFF.

CDR3 residues: CSAEDSRILREQYF. In DNA, the CDR3 is TGCAGTGCGGAGGACAGCCGAATACTACGAGAGCAGTACTTC. The chain links TRBV20-1 to TRBJ2-7, with D tentatively TRBD1 (6 bases). This CDR3 comprises 14 residues. Per the germline V gene, CDR1 is DFQATT and CDR2 is SNEGSKA (reference sequence). The V end lost 6 bases, the J end lost 7 bases, and 22 bases lay between the germline ends.

This clonotype showed up many times. The CDR3 protein is CASLKDRAGNTIYF. The CDR3 DNA reads as TGTGCCAGCCTAAAGGACAGGGCTGGAAACACCATATATTTT. The rearrangement links TRBV11-2 to TRBJ1-3, with 8 bases matching TRBD1. J was trimmed by 2 bases and V by 8 bases; bases with no gene match: 5. The CDR3 has 14 amino acids. Germline values: CDR1 SGHAT, CDR2 FQNNGV.

In this sample, this clonotype turned up many times. The rearrangement joins TRBV9 to TRBJ1-1; no definite D call. The CDR3 is 15 amino acids. From germline, CDR1 is SGDLS and CDR2 YYNGEE. V lost 0 bases and J lost 3, with 12 bases in between. In DNA, the CDR3 is TGTGCCAGCAGCGTAGACCCCTGGAAGGACACTGAAGCTTTCTTT. Encoded protein: CASSVDPWKDTEAFF.

This clonotype was seen ten or more times. This sequence joins TRBV29-1 and TRBJ2-3, with TRBD2 identical over 10 bases. V lost 5 bases, J lost 5 bases, and 4 bases stayed unmatched. Germline V gene sequence: CDR1 SQVTM, CDR2 ANQGSEA. There are 13 residues in the CDR3. In DNA, the CDR3 is TGCAGCGTTAGCGGGAGGGCGTTAGATACGCAGTATTTT. Protein: CSVSGRALDTQYF.

This clonotype has ten or more counts. The V and J genes are TRBV20-1 and TRBJ1-1, with D unresolved. Germline V gene lookup returns CDR1 DFQATT and CDR2 SNEGSKA (reference sequence). The V end lost 3 bases, the J end lost 6 bases, and 14 bases lay between the germline ends. The CDR3 loop spans 13 amino acids. The CDR3 reads CSARPPGRAEAFF. DNA for the CDR3: TGCAGTGCTAGGCCCCCTGGGAGGGCTGAAGCTTTCTTT.

This clonotype was observed at least ten times. V usage is TRBV2 and J usage is TRBJ2-1, with 13 nucleotides matching TRBD2. V lost 6 bases, J lost 4 bases, and 6 bases stayed unmatched. The CDR3 runs to 16 residues. CDR1 is SNHLY, CDR2 FYNNEI, per germline. CDR3 loop: CASRAPGLAGYNEQFF. CDR3 coding DNA: TGTGCCAGCAGAGCCCCGGGACTAGCGGGGTACAATGAGCAGTTCTTC.

This clonotype was counted at least ten times. The genes are TRBV7-9 and TRBJ1-2; 9 nucleotides match TRBD1. CDR1 is SEHNR and CDR2 is FQNEAQ in the germline V gene (reference sequence). The V segment lost 2 bases and the J segment 2 bases; nucleotides outside the gene matches: 3. The CDR3 extends over 15 amino acids. CDR3 coding DNA: TGTGCCAGCAGCTTAAAAGGGACAGGGAACTATGGCTACACCTTC. Its translation: CASSLKGTGNYGYTF.

The J gene is TRBJ2-3, the V gene TRBV11-2; TRBD1 matches at 8 bases. V lost 1 base and J lost 4; bases outside the gene matches: 7. The CDR3 loop spans 16 amino acids. The germline gives CDR1 SGHAT, CDR2 FQNNGV. This chain's CDR3 is CASSLALTGVSDTQYF. CDR3 nucleotides: TGTGCCAGCAGCTTAGCCTTGACAGGGGTTTCAGATACGCAGTATTTT.

V usage is TRBV11-1 and J usage is TRBJ2-7; D possibly uses TRBD1 or TRBD2 (6 bases each). CDR1 SGHAT and CDR2 FQDESV come from the germline V gene (reference sequence). The CDR3 has 15 amino acids. V lost 5 bases, J lost 2 bases, and 16 bases lay in between. The CDR3 DNA follows: TGTGCCAGCAGCCCCCGCGAGGGGGGACCCTACGAGCAGTACTTC. Its protein product is CASSPREGGPYEQYF.

The chain uses TRBV7-9 and TRBJ2-5; no reliable D call. Between the trimmed V and J ends, which lost 1 base and 7 bases, there was a span of 16 bases. The CDR3 is made up of 15 amino acids. Germline V CDR1 and CDR2: SEHNR, FQNEAQ (reference sequence). DNA for the CDR3: TGTGCCAGCAGCTTAGAAGTTGAGGCACTACGGACCCAGTACTTC. Amino acids: CASSLEVEALRTQYF.

In this sample, this clonotype turned up many times. The CDR3 sequence is CSALGLLELQNIQYF. The DNA of the CDR3 is TGCAGCGCTTTGGGCCTCCTCGAGCTACAAAACATTCAGTACTTC. J is TRBJ2-4 and V is TRBV20-1; D call uncertain. CDR1 DFQATT and CDR2 SNEGSKA come from the germline V gene (reference sequence). CDR3 length: 15 amino acids.

In its sample, this clonotype was seen many times. This chain connects TRBV7-2 to TRBJ1-1; D not certain. Trimming shortened V by 5 bases and J by 1 base, and 14 bases separated the two germline ends. CDR3 size: 15 residues. Germline lookup yields CDR1 SGHTA and CDR2 FQGNSA. The CDR3 reads CASSPKTQGNTEAFF. DNA for the CDR3: TGTGCCAGCAGCCCGAAGACCCAAGGGAACACTGAAGCTTTCTTT.

This clonotype was picked up many times. V is TRBV7-9 and J is TRBJ1-2; the D is unclear. This CDR3 is built from 14 residues. V dropped 1 base and J dropped 8 bases, with 14 bases sitting between them. The germline V gene has CDR1 SEHNR and CDR2 FQNEAQ (reference sequence). CDR3 amino acids: CASSLGVLYGGYTF. CDR3 nucleotide sequence: TGTGCCAGCAGCTTAGGAGTCCTTTACGGCGGCTACACCTTC.

This clonotype was recorded at least ten times. This chain connects TRBV12-3 or TRBV12-4 to TRBJ1-5; the D gene is possibly TRBD1 (5 bases). This CDR3 has 13 amino acids. Trimming shortened V by 6 bases and J by 2 bases, and 8 bases separated the two germline ends. For the CDR3, the DNA is TGTGCCAGCAGCCAGACAGGCAATCAGCCCCAGCATTTT. It encodes CASSQTGNQPQHF.

This clonotype came up many times. The chain links TRBV11-2 to TRBJ2-7, with D possibly being TRBD2 (5 bases). This CDR3 has 16 residues. V gave up 5 bases and J gave up 5 bases, with 22 bases separating them. Germline-derived CDR1 and CDR2 are SGHAT and FQNNGV. The CDR3 nucleotides read TGTGCCAGCAGCCAAAGGGTAGCGAGAGAGGTTAACGAGCAGTACTTC. It encodes CASSQRVAREVNEQYF. Full variable domain (rest looked up from reference TRBV11-2 and TRBJ2-7): EAGVAQSPRYKIIEKRQSVAFWCNPISGHATLYWYQQILGQGPKLLIQFQNNGVVDDSQLPKDRFSAERLKGVDSTLKIQPAKLEDSAVYLCASSQRVAREVNEQYFGPGTRLTVT.

The table lists this clonotype with many counts. The chain recombines TRBV20-1 with TRBJ2-7; D ambiguous. Germline assignment: CDR1 DFQATT and CDR2 SNEGSKA (reference sequence). The CDR3 is 15 amino acids. The V and J ends lost 0 bases and 2 bases respectively, with 14 bases between them. Here the CDR3 reads CSARDQGQVTYEQYF. As DNA, the CDR3 is TGCAGTGCTAGAGATCAAGGGCAGGTCACCTACGAGCAGTACTTC.